The present TCR beta chain was sequenced within a study of blood T cell repertoires in COVID-19. Data came from immunoSEQ multiplex PCR; TCRdb stores just in-frame clones and leaves some out. Here the sample spans fewer than 300,000 clones, over 75% being singletons. Enrolled through a virtual design, the participants were between about 18 and 100 years of age and came from 24 US areas. Germline CDR1 reads KGHSH; CDR2 reads LQKENI. V lost 10 bases to trimming and J lost 5 bases, with 15 bases between them. This CDR3 spans 12 amino acids. Only a few counts were recorded for this clone. V gene TRBV18 combines with J gene TRBJ2-7, with D perhaps matching TRBD1 (6 bases). The TCR originated in a woman aged 25 to 45 who had recovered from COVID-19. Sequencing used PBMCs or T cells enriched from blood (not recorded which). The CDR3 DNA reads TGTGCCACCTGGGGCAGGGGAGACGAGCAGTACTTC. Its protein is CATWGRGDEQYF.